The clone carrying this TCR beta chain was seen a handful of times. The data belong to a study of identical twins. TCRdb passed the 5' RACE reads through MiXCR, listing each CDR3 protein once. The top ten clones hold about 8.1% of a sample with 350,000 or so distinct CDR3 sequences, 9% to 10% of them seen once. This receptor was identified in a woman aged 45-65 years in good health. The source material was naive T cells sorted from blood.

The CDR3, as DNA: TGCGCCAGCAGCCAAGGTGTCCTAGCGGGAACAGATACGCAGTATTTT. It encodes CASSQGVLAGTDTQYF. The J gene is TRBJ2-3, the V gene TRBV4-1, with 9 bases identical to TRBD2. Germline CDR1 MGHRA, CDR2 YSYEKL. V gave up 1 base and J gave up 3 bases; unmatched junction bases: 5. The CDR3 length is 16 residues.